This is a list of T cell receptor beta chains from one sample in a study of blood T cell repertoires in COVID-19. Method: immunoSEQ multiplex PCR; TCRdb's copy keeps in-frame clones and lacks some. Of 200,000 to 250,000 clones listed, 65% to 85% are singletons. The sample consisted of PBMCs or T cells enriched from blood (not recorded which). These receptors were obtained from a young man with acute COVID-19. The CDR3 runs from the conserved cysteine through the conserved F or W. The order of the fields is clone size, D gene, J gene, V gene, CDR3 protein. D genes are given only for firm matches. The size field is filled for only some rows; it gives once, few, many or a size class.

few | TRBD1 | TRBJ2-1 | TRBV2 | CASSEGQGFEQFF
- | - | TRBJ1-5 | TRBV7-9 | CASSLEGARQPQHF
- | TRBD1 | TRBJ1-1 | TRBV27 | CASSSGTGLEAFF
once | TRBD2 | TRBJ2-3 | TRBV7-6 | CASSLLLAGQTDTQYF
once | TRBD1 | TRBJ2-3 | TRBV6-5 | CASRPGTGGTDTQYF
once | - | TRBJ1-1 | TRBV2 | CASSERTPNTEAFF
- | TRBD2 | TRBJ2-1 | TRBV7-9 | CASSLFGLAGRLYNEQFF
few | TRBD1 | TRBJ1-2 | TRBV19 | CASRLGQGARYGYTF
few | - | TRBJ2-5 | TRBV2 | CASSANREETQYF
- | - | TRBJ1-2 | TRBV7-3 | CASSPGVGREYGYTF
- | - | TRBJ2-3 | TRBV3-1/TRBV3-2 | CASSQARFGTDTQYF
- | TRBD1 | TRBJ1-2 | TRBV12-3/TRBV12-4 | CASSLGGGDGYTF
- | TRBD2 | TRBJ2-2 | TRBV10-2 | CASSDSGTKAGELFF
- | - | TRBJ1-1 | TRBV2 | CASSEAGSPGDTEAFF
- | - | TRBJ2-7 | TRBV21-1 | CASSKRTGRGQKGSYEQYF
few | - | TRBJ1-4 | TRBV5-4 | CASSLLGQGKEKLFF
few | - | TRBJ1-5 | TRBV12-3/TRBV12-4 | CASSQGYQPQHF
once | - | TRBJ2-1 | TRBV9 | CASTPLGGTYNEQFF
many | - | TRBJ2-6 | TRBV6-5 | CASMPGGANVLTF
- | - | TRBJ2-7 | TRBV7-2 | CASSLGGNSYEQYF
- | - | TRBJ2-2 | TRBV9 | CASSPQGRNTGELFF
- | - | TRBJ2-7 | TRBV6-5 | CATTGDSFYEQYF
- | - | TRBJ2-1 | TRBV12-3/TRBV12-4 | CASSLAWSNEQFF
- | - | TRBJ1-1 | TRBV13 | CASSPVRGIEAFF
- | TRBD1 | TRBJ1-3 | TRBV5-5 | CASSWTTGAGNTIYF
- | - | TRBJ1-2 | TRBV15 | CATSRDNRGTNYGYTF
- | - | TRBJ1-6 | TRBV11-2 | CASSPGVDIPTPLHF
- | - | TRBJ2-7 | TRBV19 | CASARGYEQYF
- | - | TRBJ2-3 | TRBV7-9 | CASRSRDTEFGTQYF
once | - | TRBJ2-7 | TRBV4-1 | CASSLPGSYEQYF
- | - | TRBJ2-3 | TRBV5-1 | CASSLEGGHTDTQYF
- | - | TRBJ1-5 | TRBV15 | CATSRGTGGRQPQHF
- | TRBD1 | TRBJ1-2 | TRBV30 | CAWSVLGQVYGYTF
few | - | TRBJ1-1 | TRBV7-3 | CASSPGIGTEAFF
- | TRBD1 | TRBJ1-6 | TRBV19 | CASSTGEPNSPLHF
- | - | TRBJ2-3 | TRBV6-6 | CASSPRGAGTDTQYF
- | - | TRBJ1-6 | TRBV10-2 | CASDLGTANSPLHF
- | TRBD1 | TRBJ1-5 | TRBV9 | CASAPGGGNQPQHF
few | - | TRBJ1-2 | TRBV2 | CASSVREGYGYTF
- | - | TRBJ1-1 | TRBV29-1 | CSAYHGNTEAFF
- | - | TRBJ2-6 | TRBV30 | CAWSEESGANVLTF